These 7 T cell receptor beta chains were sequenced from one sample in a study of CD8 T cells in Susac syndrome. cDNA came from roughly 0.53 to 1 ug RNA primed by random hexamers. Each CDR3 protein is one row after TCRdb ran MiXCR on the immunoSEQ multiplex PCR reads. The data contain a few hundred thousand distinct CDR3 sequences, approximately 85% of them singletons. The source material was CD8+ T cells from PBMCs. The origin of the receptors is a human donor with multiple sclerosis.

As DNA, the CDR3 is TGTGCCAGTAGTCTACCCCCCGGGACAGGGGTATACGAGCAGTACTTC. As protein: CASSLPPGTGVYEQYF. This chain joins TRBV19 and TRBJ2-7, with 10 nucleotides matching TRBD1. V dropped 5 bases and J dropped 4; count of bases not matched to a gene: 11. The length of the CDR3 is 16 residues. CDR1 and CDR2 (germline): LNHDA, SQIVND (reference sequence).

The J gene is TRBJ2-3, the V gene TRBV12-3 or TRBV12-4, with 8 bases lining up with TRBD2. The CDR3 is 13 residues long. Losses at the gene ends were 1 base for V and 6 bases for J; bases not matched to a gene: 0. CDR3 region: CASSLGGRDTQYF. The CDR3 DNA sequence: TGTGCCAGCAGTTTAGGCGGGAGGGATACGCAGTATTTT.

The chain recombines TRBV30 with TRBJ1-5, with a possible D match to TRBD1 (5 bases). The ends were cut back, 0 bases at V and 7 bases at J, with 10 bases in the middle. The CDR3 has 13 amino acids. The germline V gene encodes CDR1 GTSNPN and CDR2 SVGIG (reference sequence). CDR3 sequence: CAWSVGGRQPQHF. The CDR3 bases are TGTGCCTGGAGTGTTGGGGGGAGGCAGCCCCAGCATTTT.

This chain connects TRBV5-6 to TRBJ2-1; D gene uncertain. The CDR3 contains 12 residues. The V gene lost 1 base and the J gene lost 5 bases, with 4 bases spanning the gap. In germline, CDR1 is SGHDT, CDR2 YYEEEE. CDR3 in amino acids: CASSLRHNEQFF. CDR3 DNA sequence: TGTGCCAGCAGCTTGCGGCACAATGAGCAGTTCTTC. The full variable domain, completed using reference TRBV5-6 and TRBJ2-1, is DAGVTQSPTHLIKTRGQQVTLRCSPKSGHDTVSWYQQALGQGPQFIFQYYEEEERQRGNFPDRFSGHQFPNYSSELNVNALLLGDSALYLCASSLRHNEQFFGPGTRLTVL.

The rearrangement links TRBV7-2 to TRBJ2-5; D is ambiguous. The V and J ends lost 1 base and 2 bases respectively, with 11 bases between them. Germline CDR1 and CDR2: SGHTA and FQGNSA. The CDR3 is 15 residues long. CDR3 in amino acids: CASSLGSIPQETQYF. CDR3 in DNA: TGTGCCAGCAGCTTAGGGAGTATCCCTCAAGAGACCCAGTACTTC.

The J gene is TRBJ2-7, the V gene TRBV11-2; unclear D gene. Germline V CDR1 and CDR2: SGHAT, FQNNGV. Trimming shortened V by 1 base and J by 7 bases, and 11 bases separated the two germline ends. This CDR3 is 13 amino acids long. For the CDR3, the DNA is TGTGCCAGCAGCTTAGGCGCCCCCTTGGAGCAGTACTTC. It codes for CASSLGAPLEQYF.

The J gene is TRBJ2-3, the V gene TRBV30; D is unclear. This CDR3 spans 13 amino acids. CDR1 GTSNPN and CDR2 SVGIG come from the germline V gene (reference sequence). Trimming removed 0 bases at V and 4 bases at J, with 8 bases between. For the CDR3, the DNA is TGTGCCTGGAGTGTCATCGGGTCAGATACGCAGTATTTT. Its protein product is CAWSVIGSDTQYF.